This T cell receptor beta chain emerged from a study of shared clonotypes between healthy human individuals (TCRdb year 2020). Notes on the research overall: A few men and a couple of women, aged 18 to 49 years, made up the cohort. Per donor, three plates each were used for CD4 naive and CD4 memory, two for CD8 naive, and one for CD8 memory. Blood TCR repertoires of a handful of healthy adults were deeply sequenced to estimate repertoire size and the extent of clonotype sharing between individuals. Libraries were prepared and TCR repertoires were sequenced by different laboratories using diverse techniques, in order to increase sequencing depth and limit assay-specific biases. Between about 0.9 and 10 billion PBMCs per donor were obtained by leukapheresis. General findings and caveats noted by the study authors: Sampling was limited to blood, and TCR repertoires in tissue likely differ from TCR repertoires in blood. Naive subsets generally had larger estimated clonotype richness than memory subsets. Pairwise subsampling led to the expectation that sequencing depth would affect the degree of clonotype sharing among donors. Across a handful of donors, roughly 5.1% of naive CD4, more than 3% of naive CD8, around 2.5% of memory CD4, and 0.4% to 0.45% of memory CD8 clonotypes were shared. Because the study included only a small number of donors, the genetic and exposure-history diversity represented was limited. Compared with non-shared clonotypes, the clonotypes found in all four sorted-subset donors had higher generation probabilities. Even with the large sequencing depth, rarefaction of the sorted-subset datasets indicated that sequencing was incomplete.

Using the deep immunoSEQ assay, TCR CDR3 regions were amplified from genomic DNA by multiplex PCR. Genomic DNA extracted from each cell subset was distributed evenly over all wells of several immunoSEQ 96-well plates, and each plate served as one replicate. For sorted subsets, each replicate PCR was loaded with 200 ng genomic DNA, equivalent to 25,000 to 35,000 T cell genomes. The purified libraries were quantified using a Qubit 3.0 fluorometer, sized with a Bioanalyzer 2100, and then quantified again using the KAPA Library Quantification kit. Every immunoSEQ 96-well plate was sequenced on a dedicated single-read 150-cycle Illumina NextSeq 550 flow cell. On the authors' methods: Because the immunoSEQ output held only junctional sequences and lacked quality scores, the filtering could not match the filtering applied to full-length reads. Sequences were annotated with PyIR, a Python wrapper for IgBLAST v1.9, and V/J genes and CDR3 were assigned using IMGT germline references. Reads were filtered out if the reads had weak V/J assignments (E-value above 1e-6), no CDR3, stop codons, out-of-frame junctions, or ambiguous translated residues. V3J clonotypes were defined by identical inferred V gene, J gene, and CDR3 amino acid sequence. To compute the percentage overlap between repertoires, the number of shared unique clonotypes was divided by the size of the smaller repertoire. Repertoire richness was assessed with RTK rarefaction, the Chao1 estimator, and Recon v2.1 estimates of unobserved clonotypes. OLGA was used to compute generation probabilities for all TCRbeta clonotypes that the gDNA method yielded from a handful of donors. The table was pulled from immuneACCESS by TCRdb, which kept in-frame rearrangements only. Such tables lose some clones; where checked, under half of the loss comes from unresolved V genes, and the rest has no known cause. The V and J calls and clone size come from that table; D and trimming were worked out from the DNA. The sample includes approximately 700,000 clones, with around four fifths observed a single time. The ten largest clones capture 1.5% to 2% of the sample.

Trimming removed 4 bases from V and 5 bases from J, leaving 15 bases between the germline ends. Its CDR3 holds 15 amino acids, cysteine through phenylalanine. Only the CDR3 region is kept as DNA, spanning 45 bases read in frame from base 1. CDR1 and CDR2, looked up from the germline V gene (reference sequence), are SGHNT and YYREEE. Turning to this clone: Its antigen is currently not known. The input lacks base qualities; no much larger clone sits a single base away.

The donors were healthy, HIV-negative adults who had no recently reported acute infections or vaccinations. Every donor was a Caucasian adult living in Nashville, Tennessee, USA. CD4+ T cells were enriched through magnetic negative selection, after which naive cells were positively selected on CD45RA and the remaining negative fraction served as the memory subset. After blood collection by leukapheresis, PBMCs were isolated using Ficoll-Histopaque density gradient centrifugation and then cryopreserved in the vapor phase of liquid nitrogen. Purity and quantity of every magnetically sorted T cell population were checked by analytical flow cytometry. From each sorted fraction, genomic DNA was isolated and quantified by UV absorbance on a Nanodrop 2000c.

The chain is made from TRBV5-4 and TRBJ2-2; the D gene is possibly TRBD1, with 5 bases matching. The TCR was taken from a woman in her thirties in good health. The sample comprised memory CD4+ T cells sorted from blood. The cell subset or site label here, explained by the study, means: CD45RA-negative fraction. CDR3 reads: CASSATQGSTGELFF. The DNA sequence follows: TGTGCCAGCAGCGCGACGCAGGGTAGTACCGGGGAGCTGTTTTTT.